The next 8 T cell receptor beta chains were all read from a single sample in a study of T cells after yellow fever vaccination. TCRdb re-called the 5' RACE reads through MiXCR, storing one row per CDR3 protein. Here the sample spans 450,000 to 550,000 distinct CDR3 sequences, 20% to 25% being singletons. Source: PBMCs, taken approximately 22 days after the first yellow fever vaccination. These receptor sequences come from a man between 18 and 29 years old who received the YFV17D yellow fever vaccine.

This clonotype was observed a handful of times. The chain employs TRBV12-3 or TRBV12-4 and TRBJ2-7; 12 bases agree with TRBD2. The CDR3 contains 17 residues. Unmatched junction bases numbered 15, after V lost 6 bases and J lost 6 bases. This chain's CDR3 is CASSSPWPSGGAGEQYV. The CDR3, as DNA: TGTGCCAGCAGCTCTCCCTGGCCTAGCGGGGGGGCGGGCGAGCAGTACGTC.

A few counts support this clonotype. The chain employs TRBV6-1 and TRBJ2-7, with D possibly TRBD2 on 6 matching bases. CDR1 is MNHNS, CDR2 SASEGT, per germline. There are 13 residues in the CDR3. Trimming stripped 6 bases from V and 7 bases from J, with 16 bases between. CDR3 residues: CASRTLRGGEQYV. CDR3 DNA: TGTGCCAGCAGGACTCTTCGTGGGGGGGAGCAGTACGTC.

This chain joins TRBV4-1 and TRBJ2-6; 8 bases line up with TRBD1. After removal of 4 bases from V and 0 bases from J, the junction contained 8 bases not matched to a gene. The CDR3 covers 18 residues. The germline V gene has CDR1 MGHRA and CDR2 YSYEKL. CDR3 residues: CASSPRTGSISGANVLTF. DNA of the CDR3: TGCGCCAGCAGCCCAAGGACAGGGAGTATCTCTGGGGCCAACGTCCTGACTTTC.

This clonotype was observed a handful of times. The chain has TRBV20-1 and TRBJ2-2; 7 bases are a match to TRBD2. The CDR3 sequence is 15 residues long. The germline CDR1 and CDR2 sequences are DFQATT and SNEGSKA (reference sequence). Germline trimming cut 3 bases from V and 2 bases from J; bases unmatched to any gene: 6. The CDR3 nucleotides read TGCAGTGCTAGTGTCCAGCGGGGTAACACCGGGGAGCTGTTTTTT. Its protein is CSASVQRGNTGELFF.

The rearrangement uses TRBV30 and TRBJ2-3, with D possibly TRBD2 on 5 matching bases. Germline V CDR1 and CDR2: GTSNPN, SVGIG (reference sequence). V lost 0 bases and J 4 bases, leaving 14 bases between the germline ends. The CDR3 spans 15 residues. CDR3 in DNA: TGTGCCTGGAGTGTGGACTCCCGCCGGTCAGATACGCAGTATTTT. Protein sequence: CAWSVDSRRSDTQYF. The full variable domain, completed using reference TRBV30 and TRBJ2-3, is SQTIHQWPATLVQPVGSPLSLECTVEGTSNPNLYWYRQAAGRGLQLLFYSVGIGQISSEVPQNLSASRPQDRQFILSSKKLLLSDSGFYLCAWSVDSRRSDTQYFGPGTRLTVL.

The CDR3 bases are TGCGCCAGCAGCTTGGAGGCAGGGAAGAAAGAAAAACTGTTTTTT. Translating it yields CASSLEAGKKEKLFF. The chain combines TRBV5-1 with TRBJ1-4; D perhaps matches TRBD1 (5 bases). This CDR3 region has 15 residues. The V and J ends lost 0 bases and 8 bases respectively, with 14 bases between them. Looked up from germline, CDR1 is SGHRS and CDR2 is YFSETQ.

The chain is built from TRBV5-4 and TRBJ2-2, with 12 bases that match TRBD2. The V and J ends lost 2 bases and 3 bases, in that order; junction bases with no gene match: 5. CDR3 length: 17 amino acids. Germline V gives CDR1 SGHNT, CDR2 YYREEE (reference sequence). For the CDR3, the DNA is TGTGCCAGCAGCTTTGGAGGACTAGCGGGATACACCGGGGAGCTGTTTTTT. This encodes CASSFGGLAGYTGELFF.

The CDR3 protein is CASSDGSSNTEAFF. The CDR3 bases are TGTGCCAGCAGTGATGGGTCTTCGAACACTGAAGCTTTCTTT. The V and J genes are TRBV2 and TRBJ1-1; unclear D gene. V gave up 3 bases and J gave up 1 base, with 9 bases separating them. Germline-derived CDR1 and CDR2 are SNHLY and FYNNEI. The CDR3 is made up of 14 amino acids.